Below, 7 T cell receptor beta chains from the same sample are listed, as sequenced in a study of molecular identifiers for immune sequencing clone quantification. TCRdb re-derived calls from the PCR reads in MiXCR, one entry per CDR3 protein. The repertoire includes fewer than 45,000 distinct CDR3 sequences, roughly 20% of them detected once, and more than 6% sits in the top ten. Material: naive CD8+ T cells from blood, with Jurkat cell RNA spiked in. As for subset: FACS-sorted CD8+CD4-CCR7+CD45RA+ naive T cells. These receptors originate from a human donor in good health. Some libraries in this study had Jurkat cell RNA spiked in.

This clonotype is medium-sized within its sample. This chain joins TRBV4-3 and TRBJ2-1, with TRBD2 matching 11 bases. This CDR3 region has 15 residues. V was clipped by 5 bases and J by 4 bases; unmatched bases: 4. Germline CDR1 is LGHNA and CDR2 is YSLEER. CDR3: CASSWRLAGYNEQFF. The CDR3 DNA is TGCGCCAGCAGCTGGCGACTAGCGGGATACAATGAGCAGTTCTTC.

This clonotype has more than one count but fewer than ten. The V gene is TRBV6-5, the J gene TRBJ2-1; TRBD2 aligns across 7 bases. The V gene end was trimmed by 4 bases and the J gene end by 1 base; junction bases not matched to a gene: 7. This CDR3 region has 16 residues. Germline CDR1 and CDR2: MNHEY and SVGAGI. The DNA for the CDR3 is TGTGCCAGCAGTTTCCGCGGGAGAGGGTCCTACAATGAGCAGTTCTTC. It yields the protein CASSFRGRGSYNEQFF.

This clonotype was recorded a few times. The chain couples TRBV12-5 to TRBJ1-3; 7 bases match TRBD1. With V trimmed by 1 base and J by 0 bases, 6 bases remained unmatched. This CDR3 has 17 residues. Germline loops: CDR1 LGHNT, CDR2 FRNRAP. In nucleotides, the CDR3 is TGTGCTAGTGGTTTGGAAAAGACAGGGACCTCTGGAAACACCATATATTTT. Translating it yields CASGLEKTGTSGNTIYF.

This clonotype has at least ten counts. The genes are TRBV12-5 and TRBJ2-2; 13 bases map to TRBD2. CDR3 length: 15 amino acids. CDR1 and CDR2 (germline): LGHNT, FRNRAP. Trimming removed 6 bases from V and 6 bases from J; junction bases left unmatched: 4. The CDR3 sequence is CASGFTSGRAGELFF. CDR3 bases: TGTGCTAGTGGCTTCACTAGCGGGAGGGCCGGGGAGCTGTTTTTT.

Notes on this clonotype: One base away lies a much larger clone, so this may be a sequencing read error. Because the CDR3 is missing its conserved closing phenylalanine or tryptophan, this is likely a read error. The V and J genes are TRBV27 and TRBJ2-7; the match to TRBD1 covers 11 bases. The CDR3 totals 16 residues. Germline values: CDR1 MNHEY, CDR2 SMNVEV (reference sequence). The trim removed 5 bases at V and 2 bases at J, leaving 8 bases unmatched. CDR3 bases: TGTGCCAGCAGTAAGAACCGGGACAGGGGGGCCTACGAGCAGTACTCC. Encoded protein: CASSKNRDRGAYEQYS.

In its sample, this clonotype was seen many times. CDR3: CSDRLGQVYGYTF. Written as DNA, the CDR3 is TGCAGCGATAGATTAGGGCAGGTCTATGGCTACACCTTC. The V and J genes are TRBV29-1 and TRBJ1-2; no clear D. CDR3 length: 13 residues. Germline CDR1 and CDR2: SQVTM and ANQGSEA. V lost 7 bases, J lost 4 bases, and 16 bases lay in between.

This chain connects TRBV27 to TRBJ2-1; TRBD2 agrees at 9 bases. V shed 5 bases and J 4 bases; nucleotides not matched to a gene: 9. The CDR3 runs to 16 residues. Germline CDR1 and CDR2: MNHEY and SMNVEV (reference sequence). The CDR3 is CASSRPGLAGYNEQFF. CDR3 in DNA: TGTGCCAGCAGTCGCCCGGGCCTAGCGGGGTACAATGAGCAGTTCTTC.